This TCR beta chain was obtained from a study of PD-1 blockade in classical Hodgkin lymphoma. Whole-study findings and limits: Excluded were patients who started nivolumab under 1 year after ASCT, a group that had lower diversity. Diversity in CD4+ TCRs, unlike that measured in CD8+ TCRs, had risen significantly by C4D1. Similar baseline diversity was found in complete responders and newly diagnosed patients.

The table came from immunoSEQ multiplex PCR; TCRdb's copy has only in-frame clones and leaves some out. Among approximately 65,000 clones listed, roughly nine tenths were seen once. The CDR3 loop spans 14 amino acids. The germline V gene encodes CDR1 SGHNT and CDR2 YYREEE (reference sequence). V lost 5 bases and J lost 10, with 19 bases in between. Remarks on this clone: Its antigen is undetermined.

Time point in this sample: cycle 4 day 1 (C4D1), after 5 to 7 weeks of nivolumab. Following autologous stem cell transplantation, relapse occurred in every patient, and exposure to brentuximab vedotin varied. The V and J genes are TRBV5-4 and TRBJ2-4; possible D gene TRBD2, 6 bases. The sample in question was peripheral blood mononuclear cells (PBMCs), obtained before the fourth cycle of nivolumab. The receptor comes from a human donor with classical Hodgkin lymphoma. CDR3 residues: CASSVGGGRAIQYF. DNA for the CDR3: TGTGCCAGCAGTGTGGGGGGAGGCAGGGCAATTCAGTACTTC.